This TCR beta chain was sequenced in a study of OX40 agonist ivuxolimab in advanced cancers. General notes on the study: Ivuxolimab was a fully human IgG2 agonistic monoclonal antibody targeting the costimulatory receptor OX40 (CD134). The purpose of peripheral TCRbeta sequencing was to test whether ivuxolimab changed TCR sequence diversity and led to clonal T-cell expansion. The dose-escalation cohort was over 70% male with a mean age of approximately 60 years, ranging from roughly 23 to 90. Patients were allowed to have had prior anti-PD-1, anti-PD-L1 or anti-CTLA-4 therapy, and more than 35% of the dose-escalation patients had been treated with checkpoint inhibitors. The paper covers the monotherapy dose-escalation part of the phase I ivuxolimab trial, which included N ≈ 50 patients. Of the roughly 52 patients in dose escalation, about 20 had hepatocellular carcinoma, some 15 had melanoma, 9 had renal cell carcinoma and 9 had head and neck cancer. Intravenous ivuxolimab was administered to patients every 2 weeks at six dose levels: 0.01, 0.1, 0.3, 1.5, 3 and 10 mg/kg. Three dose-escalation patients achieved partial responses, one with hepatocellular carcinoma and two with cutaneous melanoma.

This clone was observed a handful of times. Which antigen it targets is not known. No much larger clone exists at a distance of one base, and base qualities are not known. The trial excluded patients who had a history of autoimmune disease or were on systemic immunosuppression. Peripheral blood for TCR sequencing was collected from all dose cohorts at baseline, on cycle 4 day 1, and on cycle 7 day 1. Samples were obtained from an open-label, multicenter, first-in-human phase I dose-escalation trial of ivuxolimab. The trial enrolled adults with locally advanced or metastatic head and neck squamous cell, hepatocellular, melanoma or renal cell carcinoma. Before TCR sequencing, CD4+ T cells and CD8+ T cells were sorted from peripheral blood as separate populations. The CDR3 runs 14 residues from the cysteine to the phenylalanine. Only CDR3 DNA remains: 42 bases, in frame from the first base. CDR1 is given as MGHRA and CDR2 as YSYEKL, both from the germline V gene. V is cut by 0 bases and J by 4 bases, and the space between the germline ends is 10 bases.

Results the study describes overall, beyond this receptor: Clonal expansion of both CD4+ and CD8+ blood T cells was observed from baseline to week 6 at doses 0.1 to 3.0 mg/kg. In partial responders in the 0.1-3.0 mg/kg groups, normalized peripheral clonal expansion was found to be among the lowest, especially among CD8+ T cells. Low levels of normalized T-cell clonal expansion were also seen in some nonresponding patients. After ivuxolimab, expanded clones were on average more numerous among CD8+ T cells than among CD4+ T cells. The antigen specificity of the clonally expanded peripheral T cells was not determined.

To sequence the TCRbeta CDR3 region, genomic DNA was isolated from the sorted cells. TCRbeta CDR3 regions were sequenced using the immunoSEQ Assay. This immuneACCESS table, as held by TCRdb, lists in-frame sequences with V and J called but not all clones. Of the missing ones, under half trace to an unresolved V gene in checked studies; the others have no known cause. Here the sample has approximately 89,000 clones; roughly 90% occur a single time. Approximately 2.5% of the sample comes from the top ten. Source: CD4+ or CD8+ T cells sorted from blood, taken in a trial of the OX40 agonist ivuxolimab. The clonotype originates from an adult with an advanced solid tumor such as melanoma, head and neck, liver or kidney cancer. The rearrangement joined TRBV4-1 to TRBJ2-7, with a tentative D gene TRBD2 over 6 matching bases. CDR3 reads: CASSQEEGYYEQYF. Here is the DNA: TGCGCCAGCAGCCAAGAGGAGGGATATTACGAGCAGTACTTC.